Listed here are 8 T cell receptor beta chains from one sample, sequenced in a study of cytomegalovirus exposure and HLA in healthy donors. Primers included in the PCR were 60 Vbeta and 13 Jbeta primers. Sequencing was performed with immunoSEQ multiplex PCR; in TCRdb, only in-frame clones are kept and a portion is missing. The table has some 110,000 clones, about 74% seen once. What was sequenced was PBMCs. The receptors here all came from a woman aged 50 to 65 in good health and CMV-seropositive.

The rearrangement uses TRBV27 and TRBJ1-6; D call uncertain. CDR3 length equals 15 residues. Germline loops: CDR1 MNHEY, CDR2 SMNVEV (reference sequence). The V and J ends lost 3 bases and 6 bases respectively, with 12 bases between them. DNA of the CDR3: TGTGCCAGCAGTTTCGGGATGCGTGGTAATTCACCCCTCCACTTT. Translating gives CASSFGMRGNSPLHF.

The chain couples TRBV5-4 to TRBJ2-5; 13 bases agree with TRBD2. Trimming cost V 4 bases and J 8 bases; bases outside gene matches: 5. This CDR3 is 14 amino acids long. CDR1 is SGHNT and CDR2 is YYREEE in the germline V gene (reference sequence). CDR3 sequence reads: CASSVGLAGATQYF. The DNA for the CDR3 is TGTGCCAGCAGCGTCGGACTAGCGGGGGCAACCCAGTACTTC. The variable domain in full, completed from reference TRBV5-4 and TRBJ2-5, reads ETGVTQSPTHLIKTRGQQVTLRCSSQSGHNTVSWYQQALGQGPQFIFQYYREEENGRGNFPPRFSGLQFPNYSSELNVNALELDDSALYLCASSVGLAGATQYFGPGTRLLVL.

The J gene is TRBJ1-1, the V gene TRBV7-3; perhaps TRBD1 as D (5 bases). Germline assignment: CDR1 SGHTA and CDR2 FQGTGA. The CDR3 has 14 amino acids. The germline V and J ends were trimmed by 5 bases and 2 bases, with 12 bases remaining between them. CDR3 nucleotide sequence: TGTGCCAGCAGCCCAGGGTTATCAAACACTGAAGCTTTCTTT. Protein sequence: CASSPGLSNTEAFF.

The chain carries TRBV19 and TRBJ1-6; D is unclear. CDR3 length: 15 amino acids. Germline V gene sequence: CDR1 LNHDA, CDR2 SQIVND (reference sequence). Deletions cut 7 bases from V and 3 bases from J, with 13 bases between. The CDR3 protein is CASTTSENYNSPLHF. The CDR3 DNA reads TGTGCCAGTACCACGTCAGAAAACTATAATTCACCCCTCCACTTT.

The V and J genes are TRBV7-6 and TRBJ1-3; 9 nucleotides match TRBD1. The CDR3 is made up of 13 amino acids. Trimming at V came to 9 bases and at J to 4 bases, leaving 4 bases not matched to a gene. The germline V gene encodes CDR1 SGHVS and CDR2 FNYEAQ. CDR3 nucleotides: TGTGCCAGTCGGGGACAGGGAGGAAACACCATATATTTT. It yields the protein CASRGQGGNTIYF.

CDR3 protein: CASSLSSGPPTGELFF. The CDR3 DNA reads as TGTGCCAGCAGCTTAAGTAGCGGTCCGCCGACCGGGGAGCTGTTTTTT. The chain combines TRBV11-2 with TRBJ2-2, with D possibly matching TRBD2 (6 bases). Germline loops: CDR1 SGHAT, CDR2 FQNNGV. This CDR3 is 16 amino acids long. V was trimmed by 2 bases and J by 5 bases, leaving 15 bases between them.

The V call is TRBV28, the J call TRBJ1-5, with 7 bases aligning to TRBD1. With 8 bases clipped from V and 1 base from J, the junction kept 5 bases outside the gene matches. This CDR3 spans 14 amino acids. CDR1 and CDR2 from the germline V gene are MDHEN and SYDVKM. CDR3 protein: CASRDRDSNQPQHF. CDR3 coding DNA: TGTGCCAGCCGCGACAGGGACAGCAATCAGCCCCAGCATTTT. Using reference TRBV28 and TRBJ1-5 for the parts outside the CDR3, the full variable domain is DVKVTQSSRYLVKRTGEKVFLECVQDMDHENMFWYRQDPGLGLRLIYFSYDVKMKEKGDIPEGYSVSREKKERFSLILESASTNQTSMYLCASRDRDSNQPQHFGDGTRLSIL.

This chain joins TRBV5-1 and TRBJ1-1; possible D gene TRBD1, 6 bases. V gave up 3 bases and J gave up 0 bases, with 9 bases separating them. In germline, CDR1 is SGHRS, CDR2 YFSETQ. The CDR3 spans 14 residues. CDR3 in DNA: TGCGCCAGCAGCTGGACAGCTATGAACACTGAAGCTTTCTTT. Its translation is CASSWTAMNTEAFF.